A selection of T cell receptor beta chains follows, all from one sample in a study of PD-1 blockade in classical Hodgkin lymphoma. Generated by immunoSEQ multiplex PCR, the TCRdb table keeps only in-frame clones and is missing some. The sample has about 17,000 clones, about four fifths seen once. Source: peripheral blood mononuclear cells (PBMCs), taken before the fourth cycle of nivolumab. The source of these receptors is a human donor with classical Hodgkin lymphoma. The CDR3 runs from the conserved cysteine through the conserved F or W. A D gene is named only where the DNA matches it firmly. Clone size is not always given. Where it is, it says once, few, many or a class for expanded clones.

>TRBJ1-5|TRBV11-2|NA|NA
CASSLGAGVTSNQPQHF
TGTGCCAGCAGCTTGGGGGCGGGGGTAACTAGCAATCAGCCCCAGCATTTT
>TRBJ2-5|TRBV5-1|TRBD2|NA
CASSLAPSGGQETQYF
TGCGCCAGCAGCTTGGCGCCTAGCGGGGGCCAAGAGACCCAGTACTTC
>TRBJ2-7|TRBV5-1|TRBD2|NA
CASSATSGGTYEQYF
TGCGCCAGCAGCGCGACTAGCGGGGGTACCTACGAGCAGTACTTC
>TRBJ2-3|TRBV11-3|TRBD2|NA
CASSLSGGAIDTQYF
TGTGCCAGCAGCTTGAGCGGGGGGGCTATAGATACGCAGTATTTT
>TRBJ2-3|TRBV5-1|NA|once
CASSLSGLDTQYF
TGCGCCAGCAGCTTGTCAGGGCTGGATACGCAGTATTTT
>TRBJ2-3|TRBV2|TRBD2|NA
CASSVSGGSTDTQYF
TGTGCCAGCAGTGTTAGCGGGGGTTCCACAGATACGCAGTATTTT
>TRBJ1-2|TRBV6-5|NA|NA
CASSGRPNYGYTF
TGTGCCAGCAGCGGACGCCCTAACTATGGCTACACCTTC
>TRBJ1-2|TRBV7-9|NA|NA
CASSPSGQQGSTF
TGTGCCAGCAGCCCGAGTGGACAGCAAGGGAGCACCTTC
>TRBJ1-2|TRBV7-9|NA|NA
CASSLAGGRSDGYTF
TGTGCCAGCAGCTTAGCTGGGGGGCGCAGTGATGGCTACACCTTC
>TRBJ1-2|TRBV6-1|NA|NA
CASNTGYYGYTF
TGTGCCAGCAATACAGGGTACTATGGCTACACCTTC
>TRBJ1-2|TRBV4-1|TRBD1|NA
CASSQDEQGAMGGYTF
TGCGCCAGCAGCCAAGATGAGCAGGGGGCTATGGGTGGCTACACCTTC
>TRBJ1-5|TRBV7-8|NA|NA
CASSLGEDQPQHF
TGTGCCAGCAGCTTAGGTGAGGATCAGCCCCAGCATTTT
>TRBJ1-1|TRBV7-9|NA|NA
CASSYGTGNTEAFF
TGTGCCAGCAGCTACGGGACGGGGAACACTGAAGCTTTCTTT
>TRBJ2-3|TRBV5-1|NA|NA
CASSSDNSVSTDTQYF
TGCGCCAGCAGCTCTGACAACTCCGTTAGCACAGATACGCAGTATTTT
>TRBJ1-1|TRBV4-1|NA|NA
CASSHSLKANTEAFF
TGCGCCAGCAGCCACTCCCTCAAGGCAAACACTGAAGCTTTCTTT
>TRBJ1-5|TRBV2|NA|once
CASRRFQTGSSNQPQHF
TGTGCCAGCAGACGATTCCAGACAGGCTCTAGCAATCAGCCCCAGCATTTT
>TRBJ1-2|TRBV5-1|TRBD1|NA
CASSVSHTGGRGGYTF
TGCGCCAGCAGCGTTTCCCATACAGGGGGCCGTGGTGGCTACACCTTC
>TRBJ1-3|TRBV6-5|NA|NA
CASSYSRVSGNTIYF
TGTGCCAGCAGTTATTCCAGGGTTTCCGGAAACACCATATATTTT
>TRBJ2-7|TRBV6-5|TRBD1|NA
CASRTGQGGNEQYF
TGTGCCAGCAGAACCGGACAGGGGGGCAACGAGCAGTACTTC
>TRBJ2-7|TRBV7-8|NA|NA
CASSFYGEGEQYF
TGTGCCAGCAGCTTCTATGGGGAAGGCGAGCAGTACTTC
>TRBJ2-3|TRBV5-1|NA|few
CASSLGQQDTQYF
TGCGCCAGCAGCTTGGGACAGCAGGATACGCAGTATTTT
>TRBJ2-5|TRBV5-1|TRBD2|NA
CASSLASGGQETQYF
TGCGCCAGCAGCTTGGCTAGCGGGGGGCAAGAGACCCAGTACTTC